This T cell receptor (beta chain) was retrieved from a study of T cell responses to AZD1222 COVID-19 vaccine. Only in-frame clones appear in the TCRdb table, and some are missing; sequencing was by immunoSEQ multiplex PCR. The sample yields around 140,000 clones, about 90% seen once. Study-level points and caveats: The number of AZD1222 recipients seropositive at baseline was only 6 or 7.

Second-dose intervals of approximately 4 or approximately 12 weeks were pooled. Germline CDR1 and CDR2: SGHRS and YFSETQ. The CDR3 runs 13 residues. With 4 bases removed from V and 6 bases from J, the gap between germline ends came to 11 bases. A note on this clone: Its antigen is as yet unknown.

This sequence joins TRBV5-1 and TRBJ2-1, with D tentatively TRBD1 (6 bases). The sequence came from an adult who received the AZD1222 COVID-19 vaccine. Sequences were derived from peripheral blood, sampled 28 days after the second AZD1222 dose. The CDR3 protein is CASSRTVGNEQFF. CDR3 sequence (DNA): TGCGCCAGCAGCCGGACAGTGGGCAATGAGCAGTTCTTC.